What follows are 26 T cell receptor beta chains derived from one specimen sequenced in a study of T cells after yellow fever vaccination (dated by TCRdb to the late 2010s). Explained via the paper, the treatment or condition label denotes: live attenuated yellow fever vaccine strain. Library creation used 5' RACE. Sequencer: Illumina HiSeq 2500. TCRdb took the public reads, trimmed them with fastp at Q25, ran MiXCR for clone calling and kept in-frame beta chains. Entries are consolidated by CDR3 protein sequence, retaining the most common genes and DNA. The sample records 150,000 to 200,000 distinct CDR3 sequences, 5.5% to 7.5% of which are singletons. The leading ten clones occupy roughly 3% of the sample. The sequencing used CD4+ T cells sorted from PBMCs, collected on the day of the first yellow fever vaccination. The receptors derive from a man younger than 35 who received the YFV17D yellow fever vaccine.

The CDR3 DNA reads TGCGCCAGCAGCTTAGAACAGCTCACAGATACGCAGTATTTT. Amino acids: CASSLEQLTDTQYF. V and J are TRBV5-1 and TRBJ2-3, with D unresolved. CDR1 is SGHRS, CDR2 YFSETQ, per germline. There are 14 residues in the CDR3. V dropped 2 bases and J dropped 2 bases, with 9 bases sitting between them.

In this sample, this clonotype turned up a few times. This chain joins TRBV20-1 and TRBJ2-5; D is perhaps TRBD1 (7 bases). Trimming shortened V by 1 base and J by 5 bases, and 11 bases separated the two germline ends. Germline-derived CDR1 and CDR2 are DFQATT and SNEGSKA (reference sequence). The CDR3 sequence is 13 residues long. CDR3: CSARGAGGETQYF. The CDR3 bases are TGCAGTGCTAGAGGGGCAGGGGGGGAGACCCAGTACTTC.

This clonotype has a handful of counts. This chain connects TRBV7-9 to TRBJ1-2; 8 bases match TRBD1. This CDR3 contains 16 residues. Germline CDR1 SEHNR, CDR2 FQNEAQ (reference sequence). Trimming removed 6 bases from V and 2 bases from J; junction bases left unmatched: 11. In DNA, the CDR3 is TGTGCCAGCAGAAAAGCACCGGGACAGGTGAACTATGGCTACACCTTC. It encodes CASRKAPGQVNYGYTF.

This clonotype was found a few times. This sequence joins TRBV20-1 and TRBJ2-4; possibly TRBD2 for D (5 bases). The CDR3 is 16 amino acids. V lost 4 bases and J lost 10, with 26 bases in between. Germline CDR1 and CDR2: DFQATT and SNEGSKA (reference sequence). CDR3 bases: TGCAGTGCTACCCCCGCCAGTAACGGGAATAGGGAGATTCAGTACTTC. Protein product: CSATPASNGNREIQYF.

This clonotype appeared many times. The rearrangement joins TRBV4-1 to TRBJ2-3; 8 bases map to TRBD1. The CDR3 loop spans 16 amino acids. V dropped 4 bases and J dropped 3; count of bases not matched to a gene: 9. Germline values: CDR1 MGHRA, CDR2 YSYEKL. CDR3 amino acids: CASSPTKTGVTDTQYF. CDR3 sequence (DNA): TGCGCCAGCAGCCCTACAAAGACAGGGGTGACAGATACGCAGTATTTT.

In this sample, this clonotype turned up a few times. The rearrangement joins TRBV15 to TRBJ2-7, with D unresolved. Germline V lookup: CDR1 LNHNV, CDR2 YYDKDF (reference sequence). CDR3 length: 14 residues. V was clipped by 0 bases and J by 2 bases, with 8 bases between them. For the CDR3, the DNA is TGTGCCACCAGCAGAGATCGTGGGGCCTACGAGCAGTACGTC. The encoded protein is CATSRDRGAYEQYV.

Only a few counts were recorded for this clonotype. CDR3 protein: CASSFMDTQYF. The CDR3 bases are TGCGCCAGCAGCTTCATGGATACGCAGTATTTT. This chain uses TRBV5-1 with TRBJ2-3; no clear D. Germline CDR1 and CDR2: SGHRS and YFSETQ. With 2 bases removed from V and 6 bases from J, the gap between germline ends came to 4 bases. CDR3 length: 11 amino acids.

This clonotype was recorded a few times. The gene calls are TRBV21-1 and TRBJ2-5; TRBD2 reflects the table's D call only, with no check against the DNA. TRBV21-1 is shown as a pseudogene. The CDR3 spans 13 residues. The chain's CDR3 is CASSKGEGETQYF. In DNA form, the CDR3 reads TGTGCCAGCAGCAAAGGAGAGGGAGAGACCCAGTACTTC.

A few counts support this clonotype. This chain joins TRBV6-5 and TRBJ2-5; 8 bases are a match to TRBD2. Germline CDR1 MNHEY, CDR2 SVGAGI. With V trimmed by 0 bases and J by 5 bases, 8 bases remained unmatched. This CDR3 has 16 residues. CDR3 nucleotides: TGTGCCAGCAGTTACTCAGGGGGACTAGGGCCCGAGACCCAGTACTTC. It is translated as CASSYSGGLGPETQYF.

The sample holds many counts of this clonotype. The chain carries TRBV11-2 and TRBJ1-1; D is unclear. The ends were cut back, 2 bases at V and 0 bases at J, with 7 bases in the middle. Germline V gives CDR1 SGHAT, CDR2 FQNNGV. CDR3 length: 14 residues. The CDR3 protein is CASSLRDMNTEAFF. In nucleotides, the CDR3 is TGTGCCAGCAGCTTACGTGATATGAACACTGAAGCTTTCTTT.

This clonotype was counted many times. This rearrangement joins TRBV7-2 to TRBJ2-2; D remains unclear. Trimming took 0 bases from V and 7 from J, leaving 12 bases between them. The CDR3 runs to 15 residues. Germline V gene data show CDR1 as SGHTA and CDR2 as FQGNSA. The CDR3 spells CASSLAASEGGELFF. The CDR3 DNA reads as TGTGCCAGCAGCTTAGCGGCCAGCGAAGGCGGGGAGCTGTTTTTT.

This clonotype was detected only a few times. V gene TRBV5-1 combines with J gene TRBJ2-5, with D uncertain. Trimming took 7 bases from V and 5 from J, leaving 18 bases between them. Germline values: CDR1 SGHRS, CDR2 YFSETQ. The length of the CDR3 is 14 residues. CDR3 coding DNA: TGCGCCAGCCACCGGGTCCCCGGGTGGGAGACCCAGTACTTC. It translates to CASHRVPGWETQYF.

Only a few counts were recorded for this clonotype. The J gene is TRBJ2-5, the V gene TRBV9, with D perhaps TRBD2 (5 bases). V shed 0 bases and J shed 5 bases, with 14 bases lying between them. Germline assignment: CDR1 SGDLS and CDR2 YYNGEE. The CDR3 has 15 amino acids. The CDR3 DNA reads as TGTGCCAGCAGCGTAGAGGGCGCCCGGAGGGAGACCCAGTACTTC. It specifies CASSVEGARRETQYF.

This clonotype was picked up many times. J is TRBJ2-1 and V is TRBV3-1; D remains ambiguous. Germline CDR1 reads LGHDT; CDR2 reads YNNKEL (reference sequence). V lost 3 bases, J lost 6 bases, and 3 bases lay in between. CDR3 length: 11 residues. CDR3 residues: CASSHINEQFF. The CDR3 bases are TGTGCCAGCAGCCACATCAATGAGCAGTTCTTC.

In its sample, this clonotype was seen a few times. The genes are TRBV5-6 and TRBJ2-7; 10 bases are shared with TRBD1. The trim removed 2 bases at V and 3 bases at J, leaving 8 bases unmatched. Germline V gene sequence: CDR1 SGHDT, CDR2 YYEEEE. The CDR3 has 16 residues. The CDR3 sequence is CASSFRTGGHFYEQYF. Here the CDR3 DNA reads TGTGCCAGCAGCTTTAGGACAGGGGGACATTTCTACGAGCAGTACTTC.

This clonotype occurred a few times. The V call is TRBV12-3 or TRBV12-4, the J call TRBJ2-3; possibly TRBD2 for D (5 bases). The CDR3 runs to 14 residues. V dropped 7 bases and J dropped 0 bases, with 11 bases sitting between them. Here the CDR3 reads CASTFGGSTDTQYF. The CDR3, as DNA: TGTGCCAGCACTTTTGGCGGGAGCACAGATACGCAGTATTTT.

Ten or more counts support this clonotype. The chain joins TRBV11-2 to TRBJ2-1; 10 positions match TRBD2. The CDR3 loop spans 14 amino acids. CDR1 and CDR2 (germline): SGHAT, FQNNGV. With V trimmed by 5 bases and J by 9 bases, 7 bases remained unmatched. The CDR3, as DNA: TGTGCCAGCAGCCCTGTTTTAGCGGGAGGTGAGCAGTTCTTC. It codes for CASSPVLAGGEQFF.

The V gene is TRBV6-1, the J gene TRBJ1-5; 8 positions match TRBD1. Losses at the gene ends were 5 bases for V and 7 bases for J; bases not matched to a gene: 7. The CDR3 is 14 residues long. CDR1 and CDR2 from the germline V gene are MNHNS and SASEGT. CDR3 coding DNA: TGTGCCAGCAGTCAGGGGACAGGATCACAGCCCCAGCATTTT. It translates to CASSQGTGSQPQHF.

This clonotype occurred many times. The CDR3 region is CASSQDQGRGNEKLFF. The CDR3 DNA is TGTGCCAGCAGCCAAGATCAGGGCAGGGGGAATGAAAAACTGTTTTTT. V gene TRBV4-2 combines with J gene TRBJ1-4; 7 positions match TRBD1. Germline assignment: CDR1 LGHNA and CDR2 YNFKEQ. The trim removed 0 bases at V and 5 bases at J, leaving 6 bases unmatched. This CDR3 region has 16 residues.

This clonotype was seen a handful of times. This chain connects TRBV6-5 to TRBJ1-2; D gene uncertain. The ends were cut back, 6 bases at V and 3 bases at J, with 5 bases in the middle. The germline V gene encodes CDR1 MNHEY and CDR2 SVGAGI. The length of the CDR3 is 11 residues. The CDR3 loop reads CASRKDYGYTF. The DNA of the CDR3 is TGTGCCAGCAGAAAGGACTATGGCTACACCTTC.

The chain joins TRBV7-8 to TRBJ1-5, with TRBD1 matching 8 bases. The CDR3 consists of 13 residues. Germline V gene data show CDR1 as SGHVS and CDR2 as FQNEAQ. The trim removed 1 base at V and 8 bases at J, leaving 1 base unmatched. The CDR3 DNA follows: TGTGCCAGCAGCTTAGTACAGGGGGAGCCCCAGCATTTT. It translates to CASSLVQGEPQHF.

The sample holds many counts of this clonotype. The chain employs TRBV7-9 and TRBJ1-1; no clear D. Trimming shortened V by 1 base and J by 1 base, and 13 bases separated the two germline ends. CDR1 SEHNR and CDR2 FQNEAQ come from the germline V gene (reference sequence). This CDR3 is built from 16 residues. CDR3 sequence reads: CASSLVVLGSNTEAFF. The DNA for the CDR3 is TGTGCCAGCAGCTTAGTAGTTTTGGGTTCGAACACTGAAGCTTTCTTT.

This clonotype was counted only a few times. CDR3 protein: CASSVRQGVAQPQHF. The CDR3 DNA reads as TGTGCCAGCAGCGTCCGACAGGGGGTGGCTCAGCCCCAGCATTTT. The chain links TRBV7-2 to TRBJ1-5; the match to TRBD1 covers 9 bases. J lost 6 bases, V lost 5 bases, and 8 bases had no gene match. The CDR3 consists of 15 residues. Germline-derived CDR1 and CDR2 are SGHTA and FQGNSA.

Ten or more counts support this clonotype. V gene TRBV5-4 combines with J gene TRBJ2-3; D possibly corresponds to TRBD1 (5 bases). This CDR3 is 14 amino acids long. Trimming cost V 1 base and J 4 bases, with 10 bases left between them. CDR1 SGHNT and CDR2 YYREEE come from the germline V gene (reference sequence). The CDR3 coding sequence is TGTGCCAGCAGCTTGAAGGCAGGGCCAGATACGCAGTATTTT. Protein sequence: CASSLKAGPDTQYF.

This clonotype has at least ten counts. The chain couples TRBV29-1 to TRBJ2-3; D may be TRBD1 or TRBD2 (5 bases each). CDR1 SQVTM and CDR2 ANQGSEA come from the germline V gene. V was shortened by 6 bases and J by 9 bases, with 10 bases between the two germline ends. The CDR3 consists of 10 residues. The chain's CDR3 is CSVGDLTQYF. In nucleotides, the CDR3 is TGCAGCGTGGGGGACCTAACGCAGTATTTT.

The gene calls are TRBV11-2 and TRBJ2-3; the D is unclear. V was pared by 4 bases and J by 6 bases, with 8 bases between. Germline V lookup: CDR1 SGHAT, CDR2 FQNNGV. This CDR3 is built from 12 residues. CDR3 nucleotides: TGTGCCAGCAGCTCACTCCGGGATACGCAGTATTTT. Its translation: CASSSLRDTQYF.